This T cell receptor beta chain was retrieved from a study of T cell repertoires in cytomegalovirus infection. One entry per CDR3 protein results from TCRdb running MiXCR on the reads. The table lists roughly 69,000 distinct CDR3 sequences, about 27% of them singletons, with about 60% in the top ten. On this clonotype itself: Antigen: not known.

Trimming cost V 4 bases and J 5 bases, with 3 bases left between them. The germline CDR1 and CDR2 sequences are DFQATT and SNEGSKA (reference sequence). The CDR3 covers 10 residues. The chain uses TRBV20-1 and TRBJ1-5; no firm D call. This receptor was taken from a human donor in good health (CMV status not recorded). Some clones in this sample may be carry-over from other donors' samples. This specimen consisted of CD8+ T cells from cultured PBMCs, obtained from culture after CMV antigen stimulation. CDR3 sequence reads: CSANDQPQHF. CDR3 DNA sequence: TGCAGTGCTAACGATCAGCCCCAGCATTTT.